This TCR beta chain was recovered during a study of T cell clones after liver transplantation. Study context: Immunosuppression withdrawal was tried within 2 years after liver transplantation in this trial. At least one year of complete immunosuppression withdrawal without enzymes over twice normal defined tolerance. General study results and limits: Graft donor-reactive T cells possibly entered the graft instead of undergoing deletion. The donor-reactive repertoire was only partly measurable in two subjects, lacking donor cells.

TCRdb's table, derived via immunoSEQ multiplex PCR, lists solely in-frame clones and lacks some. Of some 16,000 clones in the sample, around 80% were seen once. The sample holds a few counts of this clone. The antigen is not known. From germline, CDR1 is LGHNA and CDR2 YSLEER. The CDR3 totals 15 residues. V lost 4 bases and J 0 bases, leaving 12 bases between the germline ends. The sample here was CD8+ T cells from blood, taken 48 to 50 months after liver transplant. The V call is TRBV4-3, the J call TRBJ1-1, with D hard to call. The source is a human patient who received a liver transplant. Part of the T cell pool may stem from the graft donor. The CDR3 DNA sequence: TGCGCCAGCAGCCGAGAAAGAATAATGAACACTGAAGCTTTCTTT. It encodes CASSRERIMNTEAFF.